The rows below give T cell receptor beta chains drawn from one sample of a study of blood T cell repertoires in COVID-19. Generated by immunoSEQ multiplex PCR, the TCRdb table keeps only in-frame clones and is missing some. The sample holds approximately 350,000 clones; around nine tenths are singletons and the top ten take 7.3%. Source material: peripheral blood. The receptors originated from a woman in her seventies with COVID-19, enrolled during active disease. Each CDR3 is given with its conserved first and last residue. Fields, in order: V gene, J gene, CDR3 protein.

>TRBV6-5|TRBJ1-1
CASSFEEGYTEAFF
>TRBV10-2|TRBJ2-7
CASSSSRDSYEQYF
>TRBV28|TRBJ2-7
CASSLWDTEQYF
>TRBV10-3|TRBJ2-7
CAIGQGPGYEQYF
>TRBV11-2|TRBJ2-7
CASGNHLGSEQYF
>TRBV30|TRBJ2-1
CAWSGGTLRNEQFF
>TRBV9|TRBJ2-7
CASGGHREGEEQYF
>TRBV6-2/TRBV6-3|TRBJ2-1
CASSSTVGGAFDEQFF
>TRBV4-3|TRBJ2-2
CASSRGLPNTGELFF
>TRBV12-5|TRBJ1-5
CASGLDHGGADQPQHF
>TRBV21-1|TRBJ2-5
CASSKGRTPGETQYF
>TRBV4-3|TRBJ1-2
CASSHLDSFYGYTF
>TRBV5-1|TRBJ2-1
CASSEGGEQFF
>TRBV7-9|TRBJ1-3
CASSYGPAGRDGNTIYF
>TRBV19|TRBJ1-5
CASSRDREQPQHF
>TRBV5-1|TRBJ1-4
CASSRGQGYEKLFF
>TRBV20-1|TRBJ1-5
CSAGEGQAPNQPQHF
>TRBV12-3/TRBV12-4|TRBJ2-5
CASSRRVQETQYF
>TRBV27|TRBJ1-1
CASRGYLVAEAFF
>TRBV3-1/TRBV3-2|TRBJ1-1
CASSQATGEAFF
>TRBV29-1|TRBJ2-7
CSVSDRIYEQYF
>TRBV15|TRBJ1-2
CATSGQGPGYTF
>TRBV20-1|TRBJ2-7
CSASSRKRSYEQYF
>TRBV5-1|TRBJ2-7
CASSLGRGWDEQYF
>TRBV28|TRBJ1-2
CASSLADNLNYGYTF
>TRBV7-2|TRBJ2-7
CASSFQGPRYEQYF
>TRBV14|TRBJ1-1
CASSQDGGRGLRYTEAFF
>TRBV28|TRBJ1-5
CASRRAYSNQPQHF
>TRBV27|TRBJ1-5
CASSLTWTGEQPQHF
>TRBV10-3|TRBJ2-5
CAIKGQQETQYF
>TRBV6-2/TRBV6-3|TRBJ1-1
CASSLYIPRGRDTEAFF
>TRBV7-8|TRBJ1-6
CASSLNADSSPLHF
>TRBV24-1|TRBJ1-1
CATSDPDRTEAFF
>TRBV29-1|TRBJ2-3
CSAEGGGTDTQYF
>TRBV6-2/TRBV6-3|TRBJ2-7
CASSLGTAGEQYF
>TRBV19|TRBJ2-6
CATGQEGGANVLTF
>TRBV5-6|TRBJ1-2
CASIPLNGNYGYTF
>TRBV6-2/TRBV6-3|TRBJ1-1
CASSSLTALNTEAFF
>TRBV19|TRBJ1-2
CASSVDRVVNYGYTF
>TRBV3-1/TRBV3-2|TRBJ1-2
CASSSGLAYGYTF
>TRBV12-3/TRBV12-4|TRBJ1-2
CASSSTGRCTF
>TRBV7-9|TRBJ1-2
CASSTGNDGYTF
>TRBV5-1|TRBJ2-6
CASSLPSGANVLTF
>TRBV12-5|TRBJ1-1
CASSLGASTEAFF
>TRBV12-5|TRBJ2-2
CASGLVAGGELFF
>TRBV28|TRBJ2-5
CASSSERGGRGETQYF
>TRBV24-1|TRBJ1-1
CATSDEGDTHWNTEAFF
>TRBV2|TRBJ1-2
CASSGPTGTPDHGYTF
>TRBV23-1|TRBJ1-1
CASSQLEGVGTEAFF
>TRBV9|TRBJ2-1
CASSVGYGGNEQFF
>TRBV15|TRBJ1-6
CATSTRSTGAGSPLHF
>TRBV6-6|TRBJ2-2
CASSPGTDNTGELFF
>TRBV7-2|TRBJ1-1
CASSLPRRTGTNTEAFF
>TRBV4-3|TRBJ1-3
CASSQETAGSVGNTIYF
>TRBV1|TRBJ2-7
CTSSQGTSGGKSYEQYF